The rows below give T cell receptor beta chains drawn from one sample of a study of CD8+CD57+ T cells in acquired aplastic anemia. Each CDR3 protein gets one entry after TCRdb re-called the reads with MiXCR. Altogether around 170,000 distinct CDR3 sequences are present, 55% to 75% being singletons, with the ten largest covering under 60%. The sequencing input was sorted CD4+, CD8+, or CD8+CD57+ T cells (not recorded which) from PBMCs. All receptors come from a human donor in good health. The CDR3 runs from the conserved cysteine through the conserved F or W. A D gene is named only where the DNA matches it firmly. Expanded clones are given a class, and other clones once, few, many or no size at all.

cdr3_nt	cdr3_aa	clone_size	cdr3_length	j_call	d_call	v_call
TGTGCCAGCAGTCGCCAGGGGGCTTACAATGAGCAGTTCTTC	CASSRQGAYNEQFF	-	14	TRBJ2-1	TRBD1	TRBV2
TGTGCCAGCACGACAGGGTCCTCCTACGAGCAGTATTTC	CASTTGSSYEQYF	-	13	TRBJ2-7	TRBD1	TRBV7-9
TGTGCCAGCAGCATTGACGGGGGTAGCCCTGAGCAGTTCTTC	CASSIDGGSPEQFF	-	14	TRBJ2-1	-	TRBV7-8
TGCAGCGTTGAAGATCGGGCCCAGGGGCCTGGGGAGCAGTACTTC	CSVEDRAQGPGEQYF	-	15	TRBJ2-7	-	TRBV29-1
TGTGCCACCAGCAGAGATACGGATGATGAGCAGTTCTTC	CATSRDTDDEQFF	once	13	TRBJ2-1	-	TRBV15
TGTGCCAGCAGTCCCCGGACTAGCGCAGATACGCAGTATTTT	CASSPRTSADTQYF	-	14	TRBJ2-3	TRBD2	TRBV6-4
TGTGCCAGCAGCCCTCAAGGGGCTTACGAGCAGTACTTC	CASSPQGAYEQYF	-	13	TRBJ2-7	-	TRBV9
TGTGCCAGCAGCTTGGGTCTGGTCGCGGTTCTCGAGCAGGAGTTCTTC	CASSLGLVAVLEQEFF	many	16	TRBJ2-1	-	TRBV7-9
TGTGCCAGTAGTATCCAGGCAATTGGAGGCTACGAGCAGTACTTC	CASSIQAIGGYEQYF	many	15	TRBJ2-7	-	TRBV19
TGTGCCAGCAGCCGGGACAGGGGTATACCTGGGGCCAACGTCCTGACTTTC	CASSRDRGIPGANVLTF	-	17	TRBJ2-6	TRBD1	TRBV2
TGTGCCGGCAGCCTGAATCGACAGCCAGGGGTCCAAGAGACCCAGTACTTC	CAGSLNRQPGVQETQYF	-	17	TRBJ2-5	-	TRBV7-6
TGTGCCAGCAGCGTTACCGGGACAGCGCAAGAGACCCAGTACTTC	CASSVTGTAQETQYF	once	15	TRBJ2-5	TRBD1	TRBV9
TGCAGTGCATCGCCAGGGGTCGAGCAGTACTTC	CSASPGVEQYF	few	11	TRBJ2-7	-	TRBV20-1